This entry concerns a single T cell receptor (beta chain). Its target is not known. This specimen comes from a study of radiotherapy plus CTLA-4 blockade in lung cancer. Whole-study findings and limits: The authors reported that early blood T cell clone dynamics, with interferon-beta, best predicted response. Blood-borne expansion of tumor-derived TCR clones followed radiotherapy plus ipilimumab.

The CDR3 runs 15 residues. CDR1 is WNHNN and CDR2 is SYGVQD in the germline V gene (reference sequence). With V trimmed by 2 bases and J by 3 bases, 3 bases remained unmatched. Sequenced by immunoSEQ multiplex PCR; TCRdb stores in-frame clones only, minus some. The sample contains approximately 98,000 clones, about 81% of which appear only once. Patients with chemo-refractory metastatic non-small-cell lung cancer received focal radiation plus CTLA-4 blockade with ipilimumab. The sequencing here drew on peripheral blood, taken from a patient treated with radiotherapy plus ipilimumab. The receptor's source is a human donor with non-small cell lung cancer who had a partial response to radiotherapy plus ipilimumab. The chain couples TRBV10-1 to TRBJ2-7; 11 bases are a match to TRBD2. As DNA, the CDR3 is TGCGCCAGCAGTGAGGGGACTAGCGGCGTCTACGAGCAGTACTTC. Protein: CASSEGTSGVYEQYF.